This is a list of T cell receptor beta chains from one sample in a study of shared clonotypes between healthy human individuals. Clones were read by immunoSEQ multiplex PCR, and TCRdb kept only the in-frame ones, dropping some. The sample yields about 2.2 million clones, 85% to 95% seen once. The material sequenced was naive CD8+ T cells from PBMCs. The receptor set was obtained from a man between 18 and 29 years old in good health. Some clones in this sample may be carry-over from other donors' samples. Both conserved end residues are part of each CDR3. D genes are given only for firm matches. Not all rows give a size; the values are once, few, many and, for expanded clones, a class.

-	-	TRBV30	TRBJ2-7	TGTGCCTGGAGTCCCCGCGGGATTTCCTACGAGCAGTACTTC	CAWSPRGISYEQYF
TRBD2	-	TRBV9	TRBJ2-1	TGTGCCAGCAGCGTAGCGGGGGGAGAGGGCAATGAGCAGTTCTTC	CASSVAGGEGNEQFF
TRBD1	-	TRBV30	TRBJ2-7	TGTGCCTGGAGTGGGACAGGGAATCCCTACGAGCAGTACTTC	CAWSGTGNPYEQYF
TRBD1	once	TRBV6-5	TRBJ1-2	TGTGCCAGCAGCCCGACAGGGCCAGGGGGTGGCTACACCTTC	CASSPTGPGGGYTF
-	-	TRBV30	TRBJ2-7	TGTGCCTGGAGTGTCATGGATGAGCAGTACTTC	CAWSVMDEQYF
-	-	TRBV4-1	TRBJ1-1	TGCGCCAGCAGCCAACCAACATGGAACACTGAAGCTTTCTTT	CASSQPTWNTEAFF
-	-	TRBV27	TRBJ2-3	TGTGCCAGCAGGGCCAGGAGCACAGATACGCAGTATTTT	CASRARSTDTQYF
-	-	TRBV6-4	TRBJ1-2	TGTGCCAGCAGTGACGGGAGCCTGAAGGGCTACACCTTC	CASSDGSLKGYTF
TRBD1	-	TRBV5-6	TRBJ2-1	TGTGCCAGCAGCTTGGCCTCACCGGACAGGGGGTTTCATGAGCAGTTCTTC	CASSLASPDRGFHEQFF
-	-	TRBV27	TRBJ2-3	TGTGCCAGCAGTTTACCGAGGGCAGATACGCAGTATTTT	CASSLPRADTQYF
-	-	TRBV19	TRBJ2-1	TGTGCCAGTAGTATAGATCGAACAGCCTACAATGAGCAGTTCTTC	CASSIDRTAYNEQFF
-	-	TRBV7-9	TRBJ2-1	TGTGCCAGCAGTCTAGTCGTAGCATTGGGGGGCCCCAATGAGCAGTTCTTC	CASSLVVALGGPNEQFF
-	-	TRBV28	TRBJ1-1	TGTGCCACCACAACACCTGAAGCTTTCTTT	CATTTPEAFF
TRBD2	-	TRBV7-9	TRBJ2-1	TGTGCCAGCAAGATCAGCGGGAGCTCCTACAATGAGCAGTTCTTC	CASKISGSSYNEQFF
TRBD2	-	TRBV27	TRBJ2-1	TGTGCCAGCAGTTTCGGGGGGTTTGCCAATGAGCAGTTCTTC	CASSFGGFANEQFF
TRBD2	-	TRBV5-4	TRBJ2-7	TGTGCCAGCAGCTTGCTAGCGGGACCCCACGAGCAGTACTTC	CASSLLAGPHEQYF
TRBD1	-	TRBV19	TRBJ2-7	TGTGCCAGTAGTATAGATCTTGGGACAGCGTACGAGCAGTACTTC	CASSIDLGTAYEQYF
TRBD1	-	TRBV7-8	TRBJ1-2	TGTGCCAGCAGCTCGGGACAGTCGGTACTCGGCTACACCTTC	CASSSGQSVLGYTF
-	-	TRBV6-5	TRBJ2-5	TGTGCCAGCAGTTACGGATCCGGATCCCAAGAGACCCAGTACTTC	CASSYGSGSQETQYF
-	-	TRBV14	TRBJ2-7	TGTGCCAGCAGCCAAAAGGGGGGGCGCGAGCAGTACTTC	CASSQKGGREQYF
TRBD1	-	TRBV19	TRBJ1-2	TGTGCCAGTCCCCGAGCGGACAGGGAGGTATATGGCTACACCTTC	CASPRADREVYGYTF
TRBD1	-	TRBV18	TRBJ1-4	TGTGCCAGCTCACCCCGCCCCGGGACAGGGGGCGGAACTAATGAAAAACTGTTTTTT	CASSPRPGTGGGTNEKLFF
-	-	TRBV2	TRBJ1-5	TGTGCCAGCAGCGCGGGGGGGGGTGTCGATCAGCCCCAGCATTTT	CASSAGGGVDQPQHF
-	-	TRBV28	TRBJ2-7	TGTGCCAGCAGTCTCCCTACTAGTTCCCACGAGCAGTACTTC	CASSLPTSSHEQYF
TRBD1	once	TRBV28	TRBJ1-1	TGTGCCAGCAGTCGGACAGGGGGAAACACTGAAGCTTTCTTT	CASSRTGGNTEAFF
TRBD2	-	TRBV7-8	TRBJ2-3	TGTGCCAGCAGCTTAGCGGGGGAGGCGGGAGGTACAGATACGCAGTATTTT	CASSLAGEAGGTDTQYF
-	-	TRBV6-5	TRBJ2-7	TGTGCCAGCAGTTACAGACAGCCCTCGGTCGGCTACGAGCAGTACTTC	CASSYRQPSVGYEQYF
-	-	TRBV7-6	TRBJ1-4	TGTGCCAGCAGCCAGGGGTGGGCAACTAATGAAAAACTGTTTTTT	CASSQGWATNEKLFF
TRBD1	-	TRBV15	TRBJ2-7	TGTGCCACCAGCAGCGACAGGGGGGGCCTCTACGAGCAGTACTTC	CATSSDRGGLYEQYF
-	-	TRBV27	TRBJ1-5	TGTGCCAGCAGTTTAAGGAGGGCATCCCCCCGGCATTTT	CASSLRRASPRHF
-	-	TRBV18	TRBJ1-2	TGTGCCAGCTCACTACCGGACGGAACTTTCTATGGCTACACCTTC	CASSLPDGTFYGYTF
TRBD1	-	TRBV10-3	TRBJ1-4	TGTGCCATCAGTGAGTCAAGGACAGGGAATGAAAAACTGTTTTTT	CAISESRTGNEKLFF
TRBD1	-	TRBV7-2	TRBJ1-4	TGTGCCAGCAGCTCCAGGACAGGCCCAGAAAAACTGTTTTTT	CASSSRTGPEKLFF
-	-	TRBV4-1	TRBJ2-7	TGCGCCAGCAGCCAAACCGACAGAAACGAGCAGTACTTC	CASSQTDRNEQYF
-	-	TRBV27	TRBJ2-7	TGTGCCAGCAGTTTTACAGGGATCATATACGAGCAGTACTTC	CASSFTGIIYEQYF
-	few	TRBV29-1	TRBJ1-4	TGCAGCGGGAGGGTGGGGGAACTGTTTTTT	CSGRVGELFF
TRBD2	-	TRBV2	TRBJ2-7	TGTGCCAGCAGTGCCTTGGCTAGCGGAATATACGAGCAGTACTTC	CASSALASGIYEQYF
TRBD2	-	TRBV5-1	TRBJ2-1	TGCGCCAGCAGCTGGACCGGGACTAGCTTTTACAATGAGCAGTTCTTC	CASSWTGTSFYNEQFF
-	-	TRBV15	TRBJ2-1	TGTGCCACCAGCAGGGGCTCGTCAAACAATGAGCAGTTCTTC	CATSRGSSNNEQFF
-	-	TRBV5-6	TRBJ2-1	TGTGCCAGCTCCCTCGGGGGCAGAACCTACAATGAGCAGTTCTTC	CASSLGGRTYNEQFF
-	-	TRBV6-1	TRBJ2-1	TGTGCCAGCAGTGGGAGGCTTAAGCTATACAATGAGCAGTTCTTC	CASSGRLKLYNEQFF
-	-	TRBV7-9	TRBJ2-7	TGTGCCAGCAGCCCCTCCGGCCTAGCCTCCTACGAGCAGTACTTC	CASSPSGLASYEQYF
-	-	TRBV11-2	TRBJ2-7	TGTGCCAGCAGCTTAGGGGCTAGCGCATACTACGAGCAGTACTTC	CASSLGASAYYEQYF
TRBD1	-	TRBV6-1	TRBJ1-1	TGTGCCAGCGGGGACAGGGGGATGAACACTGAAGCTTTCTTT	CASGDRGMNTEAFF
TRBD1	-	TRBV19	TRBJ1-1	TGTGCCAGCACCACCGGACAGGGTCCGAACACTGAAGCTTTCTTT	CASTTGQGPNTEAFF
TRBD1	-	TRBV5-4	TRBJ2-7	TGTGCCAGCAGCGGGACAGACTCCGAGCAGTACTTC	CASSGTDSEQYF
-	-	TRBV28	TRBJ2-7	TGTGCCAGCATGTCCACAAGCTCCTACGAGCAGTACTTC	CASMSTSSYEQYF
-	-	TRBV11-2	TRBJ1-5	TGTGCCAGCAGCTCCTTCCTCGGGCGGAATCAGCCCCAGCATTTT	CASSSFLGRNQPQHF
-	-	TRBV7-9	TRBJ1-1	TGTGCCACCGCGGGGGGTAACACTGAAGCTTTCTTT	CATAGGNTEAFF
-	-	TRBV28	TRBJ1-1	TGTGCCAGCCGCGCAGAGGATGAAGCTTTCTTT	CASRAEDEAFF
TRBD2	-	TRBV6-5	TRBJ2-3	TGTGCCAGCAGTTACGTAAGGCAGCGGGACACAGATACGCAGTATTTT	CASSYVRQRDTDTQYF
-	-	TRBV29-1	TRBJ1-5	TGCAGCGTTGCTGGCGGGGGTCTCGGGGGAAGCAATCAGCCCCAGCATTTT	CSVAGGGLGGSNQPQHF
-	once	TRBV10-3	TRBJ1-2	TGTGCCATCAGTTTTCCACATGGCTACACCTTC	CAISFPHGYTF
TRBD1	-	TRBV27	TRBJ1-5	TGTGCCAGCAGTGACAGGGGGCCTCAGCCCCAGCATTTT	CASSDRGPQPQHF
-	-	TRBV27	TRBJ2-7	TGTGCCAGCAGTTTATCCGGGGCCCTCGGTTCCGAGCAGTACTTC	CASSLSGALGSEQYF
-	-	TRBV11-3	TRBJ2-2	TGTGCCAGCAGCTTAGGGAGGCTAAGGCAAGGCACCGGGGAGCTGTTTTTT	CASSLGRLRQGTGELFF
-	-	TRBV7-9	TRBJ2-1	TGTGCCAGCAAACCCCCCTCCTACAATGAGCAGTTCTTC	CASKPPSYNEQFF